This T cell receptor (beta chain) comes out of a study of blood T cell repertoires in COVID-19. This clone was observed a few times. CDR3 length equals 18 residues. V was clipped by 0 bases and J by 4 bases; unmatched bases: 10. Germline CDR1 and CDR2: MGHRA and YSYEKL. In the original workflow: Using reference gene primer amplification, nucleated cell counts were estimated. Repertoires were generated with immunoSEQ multiplex PCR, while TCRdb's copy carries only in-frame clones and drops some. The DNA gave D and trimming, while V, J and clone size come from that table. The table includes around 230,000 clones, 75% to 90% detected once. Living in under 30 US areas, the participants were between about 18 and 95 years of age. Cohorts were based on clinical histories the participants reported.

The chain carries TRBV4-1 and TRBJ2-3; 10 bases align to TRBD2. This TCR was sampled from a woman between 35 and 50 years old with acute COVID-19. What was sequenced was PBMCs or T cells enriched from blood (not recorded which). CDR3 sequence: CASSQERISGRSPDTQYF. CDR3 DNA sequence: TGCGCCAGCAGCCAAGAACGGATTAGCGGGAGGTCCCCAGATACGCAGTATTTT.